A selection of T cell receptor beta chains follows, all from one sample in a study of cytomegalovirus exposure and HLA in healthy donors. The repertoire was sequenced with immunoSEQ multiplex PCR; TCRdb's copy has only in-frame clones and lacks some. The sample carries 170,000 or so clones, 70% to 85% recorded once. Material: PBMCs. These receptor sequences come from a woman aged 25 to 39 in good health and CMV-seropositive. Each CDR3 is given with its conserved first and last residue. A D gene is named only where the DNA matches it firmly. Expanded clones are given a class, and other clones once, few, many or no size at all.

v_call: TRBV7-9; clone_size: .; j_call: TRBJ1-1; d_call: .; cdr3_length: 14; cdr3_aa: CASSLVGGNTEAFF; cdr3_nt: TGTGCCAGCAGCTTAGTCGGGGGGAACACTGAAGCTTTCTTT
v_call: TRBV28; clone_size: .; j_call: TRBJ2-7; d_call: TRBD1; cdr3_length: 14; cdr3_aa: CASSPGQARLTGYF; cdr3_nt: TGTGCCAGCAGTCCGGGACAGGCCCGCCTAACTGGGTACTTC
v_call: TRBV2; clone_size: .; j_call: TRBJ2-1; d_call: TRBD2; cdr3_length: 15; cdr3_aa: CASSEGSGTYNEQFF; cdr3_nt: TGTGCCAGCAGTGAGGGTAGCGGGACCTACAATGAGCAGTTCTTC
v_call: TRBV4-1; clone_size: few; j_call: TRBJ2-6; d_call: .; cdr3_length: 19; cdr3_aa: CASSHHSSTVRAGANVLTF; cdr3_nt: TGCGCCAGCAGCCACCACTCCTCGACAGTGCGTGCTGGGGCCAACGTCCTGACTTTC
v_call: TRBV28; clone_size: .; j_call: TRBJ1-1; d_call: .; cdr3_length: 12; cdr3_aa: CASREVNTEAFF; cdr3_nt: TGTGCCAGCAGGGAGGTGAACACTGAAGCTTTCTTT
v_call: TRBV11-3; clone_size: .; j_call: TRBJ2-2; d_call: .; cdr3_length: 12; cdr3_aa: CASSPTRLELFF; cdr3_nt: TGTGCCAGCAGCCCCACTAGATTGGAGCTGTTTTTT
v_call: TRBV6-1; clone_size: .; j_call: TRBJ2-6; d_call: TRBD2; cdr3_length: 18; cdr3_aa: CASSDLGLAGGGANVLTF; cdr3_nt: TGTGCCAGCAGTGATCTGGGACTAGCGGGAGGTGGGGCCAACGTCCTGACTTTC
v_call: TRBV28; clone_size: .; j_call: TRBJ1-1; d_call: .; cdr3_length: 14; cdr3_aa: CASSLQEMNTEAFF; cdr3_nt: TGTGCCAGCAGCCTACAGGAGATGAACACTGAAGCTTTCTTT
v_call: TRBV5-1; clone_size: .; j_call: TRBJ2-5; d_call: .; cdr3_length: 16; cdr3_aa: CASSLGTVRDQETQYF; cdr3_nt: TGCGCCAGCAGCTTGGGTACAGTGAGGGACCAAGAGACCCAGTACTTC
v_call: TRBV27; clone_size: once; j_call: TRBJ2-1; d_call: TRBD1; cdr3_length: 14; cdr3_aa: CASSRTGGRNEQFF; cdr3_nt: TGTGCCAGCAGTAGGACAGGTGGGCGCAATGAGCAGTTCTTC
v_call: TRBV6-1; clone_size: .; j_call: TRBJ1-2; d_call: TRBD1; cdr3_length: 14; cdr3_aa: CASSERGQTYGYTF; cdr3_nt: TGTGCCAGCAGTGAAAGGGGACAGACCTATGGCTACACCTTC
v_call: TRBV27; clone_size: .; j_call: TRBJ2-7; d_call: TRBD2; cdr3_length: 14; cdr3_aa: CASSGLAGGYEQYF; cdr3_nt: TGTGCCAGCAGTGGACTAGCGGGAGGCTACGAGCAGTACTTC
v_call: TRBV1; clone_size: once; j_call: TRBJ2-5; d_call: .; cdr3_length: 21; cdr3_aa: CTSSHYPKPGLAGDNQETQYF; cdr3_nt: TGCACCAGCAGCCATTACCCGAAGCCGGGACTAGCGGGAGATAACCAAGAGACCCAGTACTTC
v_call: TRBV19; clone_size: .; j_call: TRBJ1-2; d_call: .; cdr3_length: 13; cdr3_aa: CASSTQVNYGYTF; cdr3_nt: TGTGCCAGTAGTACACAAGTTAACTATGGCTACACCTTC
v_call: TRBV5-4; clone_size: .; j_call: TRBJ2-3; d_call: TRBD2; cdr3_length: 16; cdr3_aa: CASSVLTSRRTDTQYF; cdr3_nt: TGTGCCAGCAGCGTACTGACTAGCAGACGCACAGATACGCAGTATTTT
v_call: TRBV30; clone_size: .; j_call: TRBJ1-5; d_call: .; cdr3_length: 14; cdr3_aa: CAWSSGTSLNPQHF; cdr3_nt: TGTGCCTGGAGTTCCGGGACATCGCTAAACCCCCAGCATTTT
v_call: TRBV7-8; clone_size: few; j_call: TRBJ2-5; d_call: .; cdr3_length: 13; cdr3_aa: CASRARAMETQYF; cdr3_nt: TGTGCCAGCAGGGCCAGGGCAATGGAGACCCAGTACTTC
v_call: TRBV6-5; clone_size: few; j_call: TRBJ1-1; d_call: .; cdr3_length: 15; cdr3_aa: CASSYSWGWATEAFF; cdr3_nt: TGTGCCAGCAGTTACTCCTGGGGCTGGGCCACTGAAGCTTTCTTT
v_call: TRBV9; clone_size: once; j_call: TRBJ1-5; d_call: TRBD1; cdr3_length: 14; cdr3_aa: CASSEGQLNQPQHF; cdr3_nt: TGTGCCAGCAGCGAGGGACAGTTAAATCAGCCCCAGCATTTT
v_call: TRBV6-6; clone_size: .; j_call: TRBJ1-2; d_call: .; cdr3_length: 14; cdr3_aa: CASSYPRVDGGYTF; cdr3_nt: TGTGCCAGCAGTTACCCCAGGGTAGATGGGGGCTACACCTTC
v_call: TRBV28; clone_size: .; j_call: TRBJ2-3; d_call: .; cdr3_length: 12; cdr3_aa: CASSLRRDTQYF; cdr3_nt: TGTGCCAGCAGTTTACGGAGGGATACGCAGTATTTT
v_call: TRBV27; clone_size: few; j_call: TRBJ1-3; d_call: .; cdr3_length: 14; cdr3_aa: CASSFAGPGNTIYF; cdr3_nt: TGTGCCAGCAGTTTTGCAGGGCCTGGAAACACCATATATTTT
v_call: TRBV7-2; clone_size: .; j_call: TRBJ1-2; d_call: .; cdr3_length: 14; cdr3_aa: CASSLALGDYGYTF; cdr3_nt: TGTGCCAGCAGCTTAGCGCTGGGCGACTATGGCTACACCTTC